Given below is one TCR beta chain in context. One junction end disagrees with the germline gene, perhaps due to a read error. The entry originates in a study of cytomegalovirus exposure and HLA in healthy donors. 60 Vbeta and 13 Jbeta primers were used in PCR. Produced via immunoSEQ multiplex PCR; TCRdb's table is partial and in-frame only. This table holds more than 85,000 clones, almost 70% found once. Germline V CDR1 and CDR2: MNHNS, SASEGT. The CDR3 is 17 residues long. The sequencing sample was made of PBMCs. This chain links TRBV6-1 with TRBJ1-3; perhaps TRBD1 as D (5 bases). The receptor was isolated from a man between 25 and 39 years old in good health and CMV-seronegative. CDR3 sequence reads: CASREGTGRLSGNTIYF. CDR3 bases: TGTGCCAGCAGGGAAGGAACAGGCCGGCTCTCTGGAAACACCATATATTTT.